This paragraph covers one T cell receptor beta chain sequence. What it recognizes is unknown. Libraries were prepared by immunoSEQ multiplex PCR; TCRdb keeps only in-frame clonotypes and omits some of them. The sample includes 90,000 to 130,000 clones, around 80% seen only once; the top ten take 4% to 6%. V was clipped by 6 bases and J by 0 bases, with 8 bases between them. CDR1 SGHAT and CDR2 FQDESV come from the germline V gene (reference sequence). The CDR3 consists of 14 residues. This record belongs to a study of PD-1 blockade in mismatch repair-deficient tumors. Study details: All were previously treated, progressing patients with over 9 mismatch repair-deficient cancer types.

Every patient had mismatch repair deficiency by PCR or immunohistochemistry. Findings and caveats of the study: Rapid post-treatment expansion, then contraction, generally preceding radiologic response, marked tumor-resident clones.

V is TRBV11-1 and J is TRBJ2-2; D unresolved. The sample was peripheral blood, taken about 60 weeks after starting pembrolizumab. This TCR came from an adult with mismatch repair-deficient cancer. CDR3 amino acids: CASRSGANTGELFF. CDR3 in DNA: TGTGCCAGCAGGTCGGGTGCGAACACCGGGGAGCTGTTTTTT. The complete variable domain, with remaining parts taken from reference TRBV11-1 and TRBJ2-2, reads EAEVAQSPRYKITEKSQAVAFWCDPISGHATLYWYRQILGQGPELLVQFQDESVVDDSQLPKDRFSAERLKGVDSTLKIQPAELGDSAMYLCASRSGANTGELFFGEGSRLTVL.